The text below deals with one T cell receptor (beta chain). Its antigen is not identified. At the DNA level, this CDR3 is encoded by other sequences in the same sample as well. Treatment given: some 19 received Ad26.COV2.S at low or high dose, single or two shots; 5 received placebo; per-sample allocation not given. Samples were taken on day 63 after the first vaccine or placebo injection. The data were obtained in a study of Ad26.COV2.S vaccination and SARS-CoV-2 variants. At the level of the study: A COV1001 Ad26.COV2.S trial-arm participant provided the sample. Administration of Ad26.COV2.S was intramuscular, either once or twice 56 days apart.

Study-wide findings and caveats: Breadth of non-spike TCRs did not differ between vaccinees and placebo recipients. Measurements of TCR breadth and depth may have given underestimates of the total T cell responses.

Sequencing used immunoSEQ multiplex PCR; TCRdb keeps in-frame clones, though not all of them. The repertoire holds about 450,000 clones, 80% to 90% seen once, with over 2.5% in the top ten. The CDR3 is 13 amino acids. The V and J ends lost 3 bases and 3 bases, in that order; junction bases with no gene match: 3. Germline CDR1 is SQVTM and CDR2 is ANQGSEA. The clonotype was recovered from a person aged 18 to 59 who received the Ad26.COV2.S COVID-19 vaccine or a placebo. The sequenced sample was peripheral blood, obtained in a trial of Ad26.COV2.S vaccine versus placebo. This chain connects TRBV29-1 to TRBJ2-3; 7 bases are a match to TRBD1. CDR3 loop: CSVDRGNTDTQYF. The CDR3 DNA follows: TGCAGCGTTGACAGGGGGAATACAGATACGCAGTATTTT.